The next 14 T cell receptor beta chains were all read from a single sample in a study of blood T cell repertoires in COVID-19. The repertoire was sequenced with immunoSEQ multiplex PCR; TCRdb's copy has only in-frame clones and lacks some. The data contain approximately 210,000 clones, 70% to 90% of them seen just once; the ten biggest clones take up about 4.2%. Material: peripheral blood. The receptors were gathered from a human donor in a cohort sampled during active COVID-19.

As regards this clone: This sample also contains other DNA sequences that code for the same CDR3. This chain joins TRBV27 and TRBJ2-7; TRBD2 aligns across 14 bases. Unmatched junction bases numbered 4, after V lost 6 bases and J lost 3 bases. The germline V gene has CDR1 MNHEY and CDR2 SMNVEV (reference sequence). The CDR3 spans 15 residues. CDR3 sequence: CASSLGTSGSYEQYF. In nucleotides, the CDR3 is TGTGCCAGCAGCTTGGGGACTAGCGGGAGCTACGAGCAGTACTTC.

The CDR3 loop is CASSLAGDTAYNEQFF. In nucleotides, the CDR3 is TGTGCCAGTAGTTTAGCAGGGGATACGGCCTACAATGAGCAGTTCTTC. This chain joins TRBV19 and TRBJ2-1; possibly TRBD1 for D (6 bases). The CDR3 length is 16 residues. Germline V gene sequence: CDR1 LNHDA, CDR2 SQIVND (reference sequence). V was trimmed by 5 bases and J by 2 bases, leaving 16 bases between them.

The chain employs TRBV2 and TRBJ1-2, with 8 bases identical to TRBD1. V shed 6 bases, J shed 6 bases, and the junction held 9 bases outside the gene matches. Germline V CDR1 and CDR2: SNHLY, FYNNEI. This CDR3 comprises 14 residues. CDR3 region: CASSGTQGADGYTF. CDR3 nucleotide sequence: TGTGCCAGCAGCGGGACCCAGGGGGCGGATGGCTACACCTTC.

This rearrangement joins TRBV30 to TRBJ1-1, with D possibly matching TRBD1 (6 bases). Trimming took 5 bases from V and 1 from J, leaving 14 bases between them. The CDR3 totals 14 residues. Germline V lookup: CDR1 GTSNPN, CDR2 SVGIG (reference sequence). CDR3 sequence (DNA): TGTGCCTGGGGCTCACAGGGTTCGAACACTGAAGCTTTCTTT. The encoded protein is CAWGSQGSNTEAFF.

The rearrangement joins TRBV30 to TRBJ1-2; a weak D match, TRBD1 (6 bases). The V gene's germline CDR1 is GTSNPN and CDR2 SVGIG (reference sequence). V dropped 8 bases and J dropped 0 bases, with 10 bases sitting between them. This CDR3 has 12 amino acids. DNA of the CDR3: TGTGCCCACCGGACAGCTAACTATGGCTACACCTTC. Protein: CAHRTANYGYTF.

The rearrangement uses TRBV2 and TRBJ1-1; D unresolved. The CDR3 consists of 14 residues. CDR1 SNHLY and CDR2 FYNNEI come from the germline V gene. The ends were cut back, 7 bases at V and 1 base at J, with 13 bases in the middle. CDR3 sequence (DNA): TGTGCCAGCAAGAAGGACTTACAGAACACTGAAGCTTTCTTT. This translates into CASKKDLQNTEAFF.

This sequence joins TRBV5-6 and TRBJ2-7; TRBD2 matches at 7 bases. V gave up 1 base and J gave up 6 bases; unmatched junction bases: 16. Germline V gene data show CDR1 as SGHDT and CDR2 as YYEEEE. The CDR3 consists of 17 residues. Here the CDR3 DNA reads TGTGCCAGCAGCTTGTGGGGGGGATGGACGTCAGGCTCCGAGCAGTACTTC. Protein product: CASSLWGGWTSGSEQYF.

Only one count was recorded for this clone. J is TRBJ2-6 and V is TRBV11-3; the match to TRBD2 covers 9 bases. Per germline, CDR1 SGHNT and CDR2 YENEEA. V shed 1 base and J 2 bases; nucleotides not matched to a gene: 3. CDR3 size: 17 residues. CDR3 coding DNA: TGTGCCAGCAGCTTAGGCGGGAGGGCCGCTGGGGCCAACGTCCTGACTTTC. It yields the protein CASSLGGRAAGANVLTF.

In its sample, this clone was seen once. The J gene is TRBJ2-3, the V gene TRBV6-5; D unclear. The CDR3 is made up of 12 amino acids. Germline loops: CDR1 MNHEY, CDR2 SVGAGI. Trimming took off 9 bases at V and 3 bases at J, with 10 bases between the two ends. Here the CDR3 reads CASTRKTDTQYF. The DNA of the CDR3 is TGTGCCAGTACTCGTAAGACAGATACGCAGTATTTT.

V usage is TRBV7-6 and J usage is TRBJ2-1, with 10 bases lining up with TRBD2. Germline V gene data show CDR1 as SGHVS and CDR2 as FNYEAQ. The CDR3 has 18 residues. The junction had 7 bases not matched to a gene; V was cut back by 0 bases and J by 2 bases. CDR3 sequence reads: CASSLARGTSGAYNEQFF. Written as DNA, the CDR3 is TGTGCCAGCAGCTTAGCGCGGGGAACTAGCGGGGCCTACAATGAGCAGTTCTTC.

This clone was recorded a few times. CDR3 sequence reads: CASRSQVAKVDTQYF. DNA of the CDR3: TGTGCCAGCAGGAGCCAGGTCGCGAAGGTAGATACGCAGTATTTT. The V and J genes are TRBV5-8 and TRBJ2-3; no firm D call. Germline-derived CDR1 and CDR2 are SGHTS and YDEGEE. The V gene lost 5 bases and the J gene lost 5 bases, with 18 bases spanning the gap. The CDR3 is 15 amino acids.

The chain couples TRBV5-1 to TRBJ2-7; 9 bases are shared with TRBD1. Germline lookup yields CDR1 SGHRS and CDR2 YFSETQ. The CDR3 has 14 amino acids. V gave up 3 bases and J gave up 3 bases; unmatched junction bases: 4. The CDR3 region has the DNA TGCGCCAGCAGCTCGGGACAGGGAGGCTACGAGCAGTACTTC. This codes for CASSSGQGGYEQYF.

This CDR3 reads CASSARRVEEQYF. CDR3 DNA sequence: TGTGCCAGCAGTGCCCGGCGGGTGGAGGAGCAGTACTTC. The rearrangement joins TRBV28 to TRBJ2-7; TRBD2 is a possible D gene (5 bases). The V gene lost 5 bases and the J gene lost 7 bases, with 15 bases spanning the gap. The CDR3 consists of 13 residues. Germline V gene sequence: CDR1 MDHEN, CDR2 SYDVKM.

The rearrangement joins TRBV11-2 to TRBJ1-2; D perhaps matches TRBD1 (6 bases). CDR1 and CDR2 (germline): SGHAT, FQNNGV. The CDR3 contains 14 residues. Trimming took 4 bases from V and 2 from J, leaving 11 bases between them. The CDR3 DNA follows: TGTGCCAGCAGCTGGGGGCAGGGGAACTATGGCTACACCTTC. It specifies CASSWGQGNYGYTF. The variable domain in full, completed from reference TRBV11-2 and TRBJ1-2, reads EAGVAQSPRYKIIEKRQSVAFWCNPISGHATLYWYQQILGQGPKLLIQFQNNGVVDDSQLPKDRFSAERLKGVDSTLKIQPAKLEDSAVYLCASSWGQGNYGYTFGSGTRLTVV.